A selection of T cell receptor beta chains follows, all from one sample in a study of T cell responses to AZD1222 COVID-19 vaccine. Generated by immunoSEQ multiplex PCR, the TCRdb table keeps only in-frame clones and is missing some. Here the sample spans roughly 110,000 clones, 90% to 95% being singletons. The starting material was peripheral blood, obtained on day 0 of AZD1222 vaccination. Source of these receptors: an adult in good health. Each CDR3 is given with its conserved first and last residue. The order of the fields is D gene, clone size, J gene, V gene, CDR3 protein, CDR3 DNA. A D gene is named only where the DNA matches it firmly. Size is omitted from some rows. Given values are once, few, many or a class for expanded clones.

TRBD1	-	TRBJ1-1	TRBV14	CASSRDRGVTEAFF	TGTGCCAGCAGCCGGGACAGGGGAGTCACTGAAGCTTTCTTT
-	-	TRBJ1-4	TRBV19	CASSRPTGEKLFF	TGTGCCAGTAGTCGCCCCACCGGTGAAAAACTGTTTTTT
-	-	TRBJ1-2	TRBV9	CASSHTNPKDGYTF	TGTGCCAGCAGCCATACTAATCCCAAGGATGGCTACACCTTC
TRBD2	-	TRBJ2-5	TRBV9	CASSAGGYGEETQYF	TGTGCCAGCAGCGCGGGGGGGTATGGAGAAGAGACCCAGTACTTC
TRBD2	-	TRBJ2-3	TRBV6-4	CASSDPFPSGGPARDTQYF	TGTGCCAGCAGTGACCCATTCCCTAGCGGGGGCCCGGCAAGAGATACGCAGTATTTT
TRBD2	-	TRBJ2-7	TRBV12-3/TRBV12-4	CASRLAGGGEQYF	TGTGCCAGCCGACTAGCGGGGGGTGGCGAGCAGTACTTC
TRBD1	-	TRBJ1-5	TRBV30	CAWGNRDRVFQPQHF	TGTGCCTGGGGGAACCGGGACAGGGTGTTTCAGCCCCAGCATTTT
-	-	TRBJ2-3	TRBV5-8	CASSPTGQGDTDTQYF	TGTGCCAGCAGCCCCACGGGGCAGGGTGACACAGATACGCAGTATTTT
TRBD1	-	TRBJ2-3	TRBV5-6	CASNSRGLSTDTQYF	TGTGCCAGCAACTCAAGGGGGCTGAGCACAGATACGCAGTATTTT
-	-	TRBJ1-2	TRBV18	CASSPPSPGTLNYGYTF	TGTGCCAGCTCACCACCCAGTCCCGGGACTCTTAACTATGGCTACACCTTC
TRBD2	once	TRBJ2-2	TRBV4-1	CASSPRERGPGELFF	TGCGCCAGCAGCCCCCGAGAGCGGGGACCCGGGGAGCTGTTTTTT
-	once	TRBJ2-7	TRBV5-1	CASSFIRYRQALFYEQYF	TGCGCCAGCAGCTTCATTCGGTATCGGCAGGCCCTTTTTTACGAGCAGTACTTC
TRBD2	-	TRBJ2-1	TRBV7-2	CASSLSGGGVNEQFF	TGTGCCAGCAGCTTGAGCGGCGGGGGGGTAAATGAGCAGTTCTTC